A selection of T cell receptor beta chains follows, all from one sample in a study of CD8 T cells in ankylosing spondylitis. TCRdb itself ran the 5' RACE reads through MiXCR, one entry per CDR3 protein. Counted here are 150,000 to 200,000 distinct CDR3 sequences, about 20% occurring once; the ten biggest clones make up 4.3%. The source material was blood, either unsorted or a sorted T cell fraction (not recorded which). These receptors originate from a male donor under 35 with ankylosing spondylitis or in good health (not recorded which). Both conserved end residues are part of each CDR3. Each record gives: clone size, V gene, CDR3 length, D gene, J gene, CDR3 protein, CDR3 DNA. The D gene is left open where the match is weak. The listing skips clone size in some rows; elsewhere it reads once, few, many or a size class.

>.|TRBV7-9|16|.|TRBJ2-1
CASSLTLGRRYNEQFF
TGTGCCAGCAGCTTAACGCTCGGACGGCGCTACAATGAGCAGTTCTTC
>many|TRBV10-3|17|TRBD2|TRBJ2-1
CAISVDLAGSSYNEQFF
TGTGCCATCAGCGTCGATTTAGCGGGAAGCTCCTACAATGAGCAGTTCTTC
>.|TRBV14|15|TRBD2|TRBJ2-7
CASSQAGGSPYEQYF
TGTGCCAGCAGCCAAGCTGGCGGGAGCCCCTACGAGCAGTACTTC
>many|TRBV6-5|18|.|TRBJ2-6
CASSPLGTLSSGANVLTF
TGTGCCAGCAGTCCCCTCGGGACGCTAAGCTCTGGGGCCAACGTCCTGACTTTC
>many|TRBV20-1|13|TRBD2|TRBJ2-5
CSRLAGDGETQYF
TGCAGTCGACTAGCGGGGGATGGGGAGACCCAGTACTTC
>few|TRBV19|14|.|TRBJ2-1
CASKDLAMYNEQFF
TGTGCCAGTAAAGACCTCGCCATGTACAATGAGCAGTTCTTC
>.|TRBV7-9|16|.|TRBJ1-3
CASSKDIPNSGNTIYF
TGTGCCAGCAGCAAGGACATCCCGAACTCTGGAAACACCATATATTTT
>many|TRBV28|14|.|TRBJ2-2
CASSSRLLAGELFF
TGTGCCAGCAGTTCCAGACTCCTCGCCGGGGAGCTGTTTTTT
>many|TRBV20-1|15|.|TRBJ1-4
CSARDPQGTEEKLFF
TGCAGTGCTAGAGATCCCCAGGGGACCGAGGAAAAACTGTTTTTT
>many|TRBV5-1|14|TRBD1|TRBJ1-2
CASTPDRGINGYTF
TGCGCCAGCACCCCGGACAGGGGAATTAATGGCTACACCTTC
>many|TRBV29-1|14|.|TRBJ1-1
CSVSLGDMNTEAFF
TGCAGCGTGTCCCTGGGAGACATGAACACTGAAGCTTTCTTT
>.|TRBV12-3/TRBV12-4|15|TRBD1|TRBJ2-7
CASSYGTGGTYEQYF
TGTGCCAGCAGTTATGGGACAGGAGGGACCTACGAGCAGTACTTC
>many|TRBV20-1|13|.|TRBJ2-1
CSARDPKQNEQFF
TGCAGTGCTAGAGATCCAAAGCAGAATGAGCAGTTCTTC
>few|TRBV6-6|15|.|TRBJ2-3
CASSPAGGNQDTQYF
TGTGCCAGCAGTCCCGCGGGCGGGAACCAAGATACGCAGTATTTT
>many|TRBV9|14|.|TRBJ2-1
CASSVAYRNNEQFF
TGTGCCAGCAGCGTAGCCTACAGAAACAATGAGCAGTTCTTC
>many|TRBV20-1|14|TRBD2|TRBJ2-1
CSARGLAGVDEQFF
TGCAGTGCTAGAGGACTAGCGGGAGTGGATGAGCAGTTCTTC
>.|TRBV12-3/TRBV12-4|12|.|TRBJ2-1
CASTPVWDEQFF
TGTGCCAGCACCCCCGTGTGGGATGAGCAGTTCTTC
>many|TRBV20-1|15|.|TRBJ2-2
CSARDPQQRAGELFF
TGCAGTGCTAGAGATCCCCAGCAACGTGCCGGGGAGCTGTTTTTT
>many|TRBV10-3|11|.|TRBJ2-1
CAISSTHEQFF
TGTGCCATCAGTTCGACGCATGAGCAGTTCTTC
>many|TRBV13|11|TRBD1|TRBJ1-2
CASSPGQGCTF
TGTGCCAGCAGCCCCGGACAGGGATGCACCTTC
>.|TRBV4-2|15|TRBD2|TRBJ2-1
CASSQASGSRNEQFF
TGTGCCAGCAGCCAGGCTAGCGGGAGCAGGAATGAGCAGTTCTTC
>.|TRBV12-3/TRBV12-4|8|.|TRBJ2-5
CLEETQYF
TGTCTAGAGGAGACCCAGTACTTC
>many|TRBV7-9|14|TRBD1|TRBJ2-2
CASSLDRASGELFF
TGTGCCAGCAGCCTGGACAGGGCAAGTGGGGAGCTGTTTTTT
>many|TRBV25-1|14|TRBD1|TRBJ1-4
CASSEYRGNEKLFF
TGTGCCAGCAGTGAATACAGGGGGAATGAAAAACTGTTTTTT
>.|TRBV4-3|13|.|TRBJ2-1
CASSQLLRAEQFF
TGCGCCAGCAGCCAACTTTTGAGGGCTGAGCAGTTCTTC
>few|TRBV10-3|14|.|TRBJ2-5
CAISERTNSETQYF
TGTGCCATCAGTGAGAGGACTAATTCGGAGACCCAGTACTTC